One T cell receptor beta chain is described in this entry. The CDR3 is 12 amino acids. V lost 0 bases, J lost 5 bases, and 4 bases lay in between. The germline V gene has CDR1 PRHDT and CDR2 FYEKMQ (reference sequence). This table comes from immunoSEQ multiplex PCR, and its TCRdb copy is limited to in-frame clones, with some not included. The sample has 280,000 or so clones, approximately 88% seen once. The data were obtained in a study of blood T cell repertoires in COVID-19. The source material was PBMCs or T cells enriched from blood (not recorded which). This chain connects TRBV13 to TRBJ1-1; no clear D gene. The TCR originated in a woman in her forties who had recovered from COVID-19. CDR3 region: CASSLGRTEAFF. The CDR3 nucleotides read TGTGCCAGCAGCTTAGGGAGGACTGAAGCTTTCTTT.